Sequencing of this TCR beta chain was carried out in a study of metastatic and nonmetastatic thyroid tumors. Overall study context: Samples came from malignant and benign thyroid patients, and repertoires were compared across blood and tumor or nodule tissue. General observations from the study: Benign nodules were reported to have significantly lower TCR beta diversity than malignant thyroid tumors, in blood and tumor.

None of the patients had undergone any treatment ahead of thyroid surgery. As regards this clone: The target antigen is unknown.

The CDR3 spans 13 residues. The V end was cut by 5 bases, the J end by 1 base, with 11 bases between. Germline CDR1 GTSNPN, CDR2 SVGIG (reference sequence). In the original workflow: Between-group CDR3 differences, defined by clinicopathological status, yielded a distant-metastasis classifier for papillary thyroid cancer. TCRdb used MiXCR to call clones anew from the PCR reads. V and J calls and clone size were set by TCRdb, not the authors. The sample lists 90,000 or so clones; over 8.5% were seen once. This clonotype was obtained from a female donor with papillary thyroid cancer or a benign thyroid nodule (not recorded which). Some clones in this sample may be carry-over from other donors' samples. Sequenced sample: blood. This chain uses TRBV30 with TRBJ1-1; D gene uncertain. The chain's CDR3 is CAWGNTANTEAFF. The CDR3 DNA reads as TGTGCCTGGGGAAATACAGCGAACACTGAAGCTTTCTTT.